The 9 T cell receptor beta chains reported below all come from one sample, sequenced in a study of blood T cells in healthy people across ages. Together with a sample-barcoded 5' primer, a J-beta primer mix was included in a second PCR lasting about 6 to 11 cycles. TCRdb recomputed calls from the 5' RACE reads with MiXCR, one row per CDR3 protein. Of roughly 930,000 distinct CDR3 sequences listed, about 48% are singletons. Sequencing was done on a sample of blood. The receptors were gathered from a man between 25 and 39 years old in good health.

V gene TRBV20-1 combines with J gene TRBJ2-6; D tentatively fits TRBD1 or TRBD2 (5 bases each). The germline V and J ends were trimmed by 5 bases and 1 base, with 18 bases remaining between them. Germline CDR1 is DFQATT and CDR2 is SNEGSKA (reference sequence). There are 17 residues in the CDR3. The CDR3 region is CSAPNRDRSSGANVLTF. CDR3 in DNA: TGCAGTGCTCCAAATAGGGACCGATCTTCTGGGGCCAACGTCCTGACTTTC.

This clonotype was detected only a few times. V gene TRBV7-6 combines with J gene TRBJ1-2; 9 nucleotides match TRBD1. CDR3 length: 15 amino acids. Germline values: CDR1 SGHVS, CDR2 FNYEAQ. With V trimmed by 5 bases and J by 8 bases, 12 bases remained unmatched. The CDR3 coding sequence is TGTGCCAGCAGCCCGAGGACAGGGGCGTCCGAAGGCTACACCTTC. Translation gives CASSPRTGASEGYTF.

CDR3: CASSTGTGGSETQYF. The CDR3 bases are TGTGCCAGCAGTACCGGGACAGGGGGCTCTGAGACCCAGTACTTC. V usage is TRBV6-1 and J usage is TRBJ2-5; TRBD1 matches at 12 bases. CDR1 MNHNS and CDR2 SASEGT come from the germline V gene. There are 15 residues in the CDR3. The V segment lost 5 bases and the J segment 5 bases; nucleotides outside the gene matches: 6.

The rearrangement joins TRBV4-2 to TRBJ2-2, with TRBD1 matching 9 bases. Germline V lookup: CDR1 LGHNA, CDR2 YNFKEQ. This CDR3 region has 16 residues. V lost 3 bases, J lost 4 bases, and 6 bases stayed unmatched. The CDR3 nucleotides are TGTGCCAGCAGCCAGGGGGACAGGGCTGGCACCGGGGAGCTGTTTTTT. This sequence encodes CASSQGDRAGTGELFF.

V and J are TRBV6-6 and TRBJ2-7, with 7 bases that match TRBD1. Trimming cost V 2 bases and J 4 bases; bases outside gene matches: 11. The CDR3 is 16 amino acids. Per the germline V gene, CDR1 is MNHNY and CDR2 is SVGAGI (reference sequence). CDR3 region: CASSYETGTGIYEQYF. The CDR3 DNA reads TGTGCCAGCAGTTACGAGACAGGGACCGGGATATACGAGCAGTACTTC.

This clonotype was counted a few times. The chain joins TRBV7-3 to TRBJ2-1, with TRBD2 identical over 10 bases. The CDR3 covers 16 residues. V lost 0 bases, J lost 8 bases, and 7 bases stayed unmatched. The germline V gene has CDR1 SGHTA and CDR2 FQGTGA. The CDR3: CASSLTRTSGGDEQFF. The DNA for the CDR3 is TGTGCCAGCAGCTTAACCAGGACTAGCGGCGGGGATGAGCAGTTCTTC.

This clonotype appeared a few times. V gene TRBV3-1 combines with J gene TRBJ2-3, with D possibly being TRBD1 or TRBD2 (5 bases each). Germline CDR1 and CDR2: LGHDT and YNNKEL (reference sequence). The CDR3 consists of 16 residues. Trimming cost V 1 base and J 3 bases, with 14 bases left between them. The CDR3 DNA follows: TGTGCCAGCAGCCAAGGGGGGAGCGACAGTACAGATACGCAGTATTTT. Its protein is CASSQGGSDSTDTQYF.

The gene calls are TRBV5-1 and TRBJ2-3; 7 bases match TRBD1. V gave up 4 bases and J gave up 2 bases; unmatched junction bases: 7. Germline V gene sequence: CDR1 SGHRS, CDR2 YFSETQ. The CDR3 totals 15 residues. CDR3 residues: CASSTGTVNTDTQYF. Here the CDR3 DNA reads TGCGCCAGCAGCACGGGGACAGTTAACACAGATACGCAGTATTTT.

V and J are TRBV6-5 and TRBJ1-1; D is perhaps TRBD1 (5 bases). The CDR3 spans 15 residues. Per the germline V gene, CDR1 is MNHEY and CDR2 is SVGAGI. The V and J ends lost 6 bases and 0 bases respectively, with 14 bases between them. The CDR3 loop reads CASRSSGTMNTEAFF. The DNA of the CDR3 is TGTGCCAGCAGGTCCTCCGGGACGATGAACACTGAAGCTTTCTTT.